The clone carrying this TCR beta chain was seen only a few times. These data belong to a study of blood T cell repertoires in COVID-19. The authors' processing: The assay estimated nucleated cells by amplifying reference gene primers. The protocol was immunoSEQ multiplex PCR, while the TCRdb copy is restricted to in-frame clones and leaves out a portion. V and J calls and clone size are those listed in that table; D and trimming were worked out from the DNA. The repertoire has around 210,000 clones, roughly 85% of them found once; the top ten carry approximately 5.1%. V shed 7 bases and J shed 2 bases, with 11 bases lying between them. The CDR3 length is 14 residues. Germline loops: CDR1 KGHDR, CDR2 SFDVKD.

Sequencing used peripheral blood. The TCR was taken from a man between 45 and 60 years old with COVID-19, enrolled during active disease. J is TRBJ1-5 and V is TRBV24-1; possibly TRBD1 for D (5 bases). The CDR3 reads CATRGDTGNQPQHF. For the CDR3, the DNA is TGTGCCACCAGAGGGGATACAGGCAATCAGCCCCAGCATTTT.